The clone carrying this T cell receptor (beta chain) was observed a single time. Its specificity is unknown. Following extraction, RNA underwent reverse transcription to cDNA, which served as the sequencing template. Some clones are missing from TCRdb's copy, which holds only in-frame ones; the method was immunoSEQ multiplex PCR. This table holds 150,000 to 250,000 clones, roughly 50% found once. Trimming shortened V by 4 bases and J by 3 bases, and 14 bases separated the two germline ends. CDR1 SGHRS and CDR2 YFSETQ come from the germline V gene. The CDR3 loop spans 15 amino acids. The data originate from a study of CD8+ T cells in alopecia areata. The study's findings and limits: Lesional scalp displayed greater clonality than normal scalp, most notably in alopecia totalis/universalis.

Treatment here: oral pan-JAK inhibitor, 5-10 mg twice daily. The receptor was isolated from a human donor with alopecia areata. The V call is TRBV5-1, the J call TRBJ2-1, with a possible D match to TRBD1 (6 bases). Here the sequenced sample was CD4+ T cells sorted from blood, taken at week 24, from a patient treated with tofacitinib. CDR3 DNA: TGCGCCAGCAGCGCGGACAGTTCAAACTACAATGAGCAGTTCTTC. It codes for CASSADSSNYNEQFF.